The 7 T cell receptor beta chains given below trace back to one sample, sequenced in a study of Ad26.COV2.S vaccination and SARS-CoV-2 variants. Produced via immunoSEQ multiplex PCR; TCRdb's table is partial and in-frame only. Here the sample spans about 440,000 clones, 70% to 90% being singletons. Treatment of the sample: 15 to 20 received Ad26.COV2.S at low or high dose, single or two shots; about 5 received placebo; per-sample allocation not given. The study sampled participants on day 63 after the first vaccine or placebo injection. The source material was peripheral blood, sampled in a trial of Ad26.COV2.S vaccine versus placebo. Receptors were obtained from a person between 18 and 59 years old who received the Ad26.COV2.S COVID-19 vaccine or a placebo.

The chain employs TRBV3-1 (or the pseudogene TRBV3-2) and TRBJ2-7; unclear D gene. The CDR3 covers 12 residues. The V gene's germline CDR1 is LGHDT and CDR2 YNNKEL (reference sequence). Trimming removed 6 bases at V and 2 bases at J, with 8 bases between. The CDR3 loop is CASSFLAYEQYF. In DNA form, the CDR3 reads TGTGCCAGCAGTTTCCTCGCCTACGAGCAGTACTTC.

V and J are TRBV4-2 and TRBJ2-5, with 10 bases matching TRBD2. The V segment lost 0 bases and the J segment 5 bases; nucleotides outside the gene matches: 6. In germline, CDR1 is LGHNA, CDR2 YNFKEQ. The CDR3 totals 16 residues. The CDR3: CASSQEPSGSYETQYF. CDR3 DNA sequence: TGTGCCAGCAGCCAAGAGCCTAGCGGGAGTTATGAGACCCAGTACTTC.

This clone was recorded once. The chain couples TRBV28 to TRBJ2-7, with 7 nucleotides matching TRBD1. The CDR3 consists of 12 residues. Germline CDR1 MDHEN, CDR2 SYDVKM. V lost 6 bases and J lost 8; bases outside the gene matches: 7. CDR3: CASRTQGSQQYF. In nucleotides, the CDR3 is TGTGCCAGCAGAACACAGGGGTCCCAGCAGTACTTC.

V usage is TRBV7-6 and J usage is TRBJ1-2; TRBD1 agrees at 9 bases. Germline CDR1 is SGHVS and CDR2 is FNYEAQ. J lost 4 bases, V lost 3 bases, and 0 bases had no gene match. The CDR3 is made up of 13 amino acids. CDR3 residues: CASSLGQGYGYTF. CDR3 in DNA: TGTGCCAGCAGCTTGGGACAGGGCTATGGCTACACCTTC.

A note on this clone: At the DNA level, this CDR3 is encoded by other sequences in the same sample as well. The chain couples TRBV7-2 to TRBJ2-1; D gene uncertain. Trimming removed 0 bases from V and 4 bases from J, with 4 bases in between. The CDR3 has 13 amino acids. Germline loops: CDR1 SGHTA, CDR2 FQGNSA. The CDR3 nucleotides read TGTGCCAGCAGCTTAGCGGCTTACAATGAGCAGTTCTTC. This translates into CASSLAAYNEQFF.

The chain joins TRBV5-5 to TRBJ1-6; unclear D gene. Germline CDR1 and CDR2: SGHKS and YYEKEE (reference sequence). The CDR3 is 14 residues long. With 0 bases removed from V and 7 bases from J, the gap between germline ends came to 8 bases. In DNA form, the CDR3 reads TGTGCCAGCAGCTTGGGGACTGGGAATTCACCCCTCCACTTT. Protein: CASSLGTGNSPLHF.

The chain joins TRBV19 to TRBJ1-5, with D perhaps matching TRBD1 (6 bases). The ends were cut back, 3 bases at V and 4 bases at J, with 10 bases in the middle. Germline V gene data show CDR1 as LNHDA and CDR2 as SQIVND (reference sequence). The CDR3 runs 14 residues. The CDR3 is CASSIRTENQPQHF. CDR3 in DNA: TGTGCCAGTAGTATCCGGACAGAAAATCAGCCCCAGCATTTT. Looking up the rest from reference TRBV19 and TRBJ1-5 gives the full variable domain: DGGITQSPKYLFRKEGQNVTLSCEQNLNHDAMYWYRQDPGQGLRLIYYSQIVNDFQKGDIAEGYSVSREKKESFPLTVTSAQKNPTAFYLCASSIRTENQPQHFGDGTRLSIL.